This entry lists 26 T cell receptor beta chains sequenced from one sample in a study of CD8+CD57+ T cells in acquired aplastic anemia. Patients selected for sequencing had displayed CD8+CD57+ cell expansion by flow cytometry. Genomic DNA constituted the template upon which TCR beta VDJ and CDR3 profiling was performed. A single record per CDR3 protein comes from TCRdb applying MiXCR to the reads. The data show 100,000 to 150,000 distinct CDR3 sequences, about 50% seen once. Sequencing was done on a sample of sorted CD4+, CD8+, or CD8+CD57+ T cells (not recorded which) from PBMCs. Receptor source: a human donor with aplastic anemia.

Many counts were recorded for this clonotype. The V call is TRBV7-6, the J call TRBJ2-5; 9 bases match TRBD1. V was clipped by 5 bases and J by 3 bases; unmatched bases: 10. The CDR3 extends over 16 amino acids. Per the germline V gene, CDR1 is SGHVS and CDR2 is FNYEAQ. Here the CDR3 DNA reads TGTGCCAGCAGCCTCGTCCGGGACAGGGCTGAAGAGACCCAGTACTTC. Translation: CASSLVRDRAEETQYF.

This chain connects TRBV24-1 to TRBJ2-7; TRBD2 matches 12 bases. This CDR3 has 15 amino acids. V lost 11 bases and J lost 7; bases outside the gene matches: 14. Per germline, CDR1 KGHDR and CDR2 SFDVKD. CDR3 bases: TGTGCCAGCAACCCCGAGACTAGCGGGAGTCAAGAGCAGTACTTC. Translated: CASNPETSGSQEQYF.

This chain connects TRBV29-1 to TRBJ2-4; perhaps TRBD1 as D (6 bases). The length of the CDR3 is 13 residues. Germline V CDR1 and CDR2: SQVTM, ANQGSEA. The germline V and J ends were trimmed by 3 bases and 6 bases, with 12 bases remaining between them. DNA for the CDR3: TGCAGCGTTGACGGTCAGGGGATAAACATTCAGTACTTC. Amino acids: CSVDGQGINIQYF.

This clonotype occurred a few times. J is TRBJ2-1 and V is TRBV2; D is possibly TRBD1 (5 bases). The CDR3 runs to 12 residues. Looked up from germline, CDR1 is SNHLY and CDR2 is FYNNEI. Trimming removed 1 base from V and 10 bases from J, with 8 bases in between. The CDR3 here is CASSEGRGEQFF. As DNA, the CDR3 is TGTGCCAGCAGTGAAGGTAGGGGCGAGCAGTTCTTC.

The gene calls are TRBV7-9 and TRBJ1-2; D might be TRBD1 (6 bases). This CDR3 has 13 amino acids. The V and J ends lost 5 bases and 5 bases respectively, with 12 bases between them. CDR1 SEHNR and CDR2 FQNEAQ come from the germline V gene (reference sequence). The CDR3 spells CASSRQVFYGYTF. CDR3 nucleotide sequence: TGTGCCAGCAGCAGACAGGTTTTTTATGGCTACACCTTC.

The chain is built from TRBV29-1 and TRBJ1-6; 7 bases map to TRBD1. The germline gives CDR1 SQVTM, CDR2 ANQGSEA. This CDR3 is 13 amino acids long. Trimming took 6 bases from V and 7 from J; bases not matched to a gene: 6. CDR3 region: CSVGGQINSPLHF. DNA for the CDR3: TGCAGCGTCGGGGGACAGATAAATTCACCCCTCCACTTT.

In this sample, this clonotype turned up many times. The chain couples TRBV6-5 to TRBJ1-1; D gene unclear. This CDR3 contains 14 residues. Per the germline V gene, CDR1 is MNHEY and CDR2 is SVGAGI. Between the trimmed V and J ends, which lost 3 bases and 2 bases, there was a span of 10 bases. CDR3 in amino acids: CASSYFSTNTEAFF. In DNA form, the CDR3 reads TGTGCCAGCAGTTATTTCAGCACCAACACTGAAGCTTTCTTT.

The gene calls are TRBV7-6 and TRBJ1-1; tentative D call: TRBD1 (5 bases). Germline V gives CDR1 SGHVS, CDR2 FNYEAQ. V lost 5 bases and J 4 bases, leaving 17 bases between the germline ends. This CDR3 comprises 15 residues. The CDR3 bases are TGTGCCAGCAGCACCCGTGGAGGGAGGGGCACTGAAGCTTTCTTT. Its protein product is CASSTRGGRGTEAFF.

The chain combines TRBV7-9 with TRBJ1-5; D may be TRBD1 (5 bases). The germline V gene encodes CDR1 SEHNR and CDR2 FQNEAQ (reference sequence). The CDR3 has 14 amino acids. V lost 4 bases and J 2 bases, leaving 9 bases between the germline ends. The CDR3 DNA sequence: TGTGCCAGCAGCTGGGGCAGTGGCAATCAGCCCCAGCATTTT. This translates into CASSWGSGNQPQHF.

V is TRBV2 and J is TRBJ2-7; D remains ambiguous. V shed 8 bases and J shed 4 bases, with 15 bases lying between them. Germline V CDR1 and CDR2: SNHLY, FYNNEI. The CDR3 consists of 13 residues. CDR3 protein: CASDSGRPYEQYF. The CDR3 region has the DNA TGTGCCAGCGATTCGGGTCGTCCGTACGAGCAGTACTTC.

This clonotype was counted ten times or more. The chain is built from TRBV7-9 and TRBJ2-5; TRBD1 might be the D (7 bases). V lost 3 bases and J lost 5, with 19 bases in between. Germline V gene sequence: CDR1 SEHNR, CDR2 FQNEAQ (reference sequence). The CDR3 covers 16 residues. CDR3 loop: CASSFTSEGALETQYF. CDR3 DNA sequence: TGTGCCAGCAGCTTCACGTCGGAGGGGGCGTTGGAGACCCAGTACTTC. The full variable domain, its missing parts supplied by reference TRBV7-9 and TRBJ2-5, is DTGVSQNPRHKITKRGQNVTFRCDPISEHNRLYWYRQTLGQGPEFLTYFQNEAQLEKSRLLSDRFSAERPKGSFSTLEIQRTEQGDSAMYLCASSFTSEGALETQYFGPGTRLLVL.

The chain carries TRBV7-2 and TRBJ1-4, with D uncertain. The V gene's germline CDR1 is SGHTA and CDR2 FQGNSA. V lost 5 bases and J lost 4, with 14 bases in between. The CDR3 has 15 amino acids. CDR3 DNA: TGTGCCAGCAGCCCGGGGTGGGAGAATAATGAAAAACTGTTTTTT. Translating it yields CASSPGWENNEKLFF.

About this clonotype itself: A read error may account for a junction end that differs from germline. V is TRBV24-1 and J is TRBJ1-5; 7 bases are shared with TRBD1. Germline CDR1 reads KGHDR; CDR2 reads SFDVKD. The CDR3 runs to 16 residues. CDR3 sequence reads: CATSDPPTGSNQPKHF. CDR3 sequence (DNA): TGTGCCACCAGTGATCCACCGACAGGGTCCAATCAGCCCAAGCATTTT.

Notes on this clonotype: The junction departs from the called germline gene at one end, perhaps through a read error. CDR3 coding DNA: TGTAGTGCTAGCCGGTTTCTCTCTAGCACAGATACGCAGTATTTT. It specifies CSASRFLSSTDTQYF. The rearrangement uses TRBV20-1 and TRBJ2-3; possibly TRBD2 for D (5 bases). CDR3 length: 15 residues. The germline CDR1 and CDR2 sequences are DFQATT and SNEGSKA (reference sequence).

V gene TRBV5-1 combines with J gene TRBJ1-2; 8 bases agree with TRBD1. The CDR3 contains 11 residues. V lost 4 bases to trimming and J lost 14 bases; unmatched junction nucleotides: 7. Germline CDR1 and CDR2: SGHRS and YFSETQ. The CDR3 loop is CASSAQGARTF. DNA for the CDR3: TGCGCCAGCAGCGCCCAGGGGGCGAGAACCTTC.

This rearrangement joins TRBV7-6 to TRBJ2-2; 13 bases are a match to TRBD2. The CDR3 spans 16 residues. Losses at the gene ends were 5 bases for V and 6 bases for J; bases not matched to a gene: 6. Germline-derived CDR1 and CDR2 are SGHVS and FNYEAQ. The CDR3 sequence is CASSPLTSGRAGELFF. The CDR3 DNA follows: TGTGCCAGCAGCCCCCTTACTAGCGGGAGGGCCGGGGAGCTGTTTTTT. Variable domain in full (rest from reference TRBV7-6 and TRBJ2-2): GAGVSQSPRYKVTKRGQDVALRCDPISGHVSLYWYRQALGQGPEFLTYFNYEAQQDKSGLPNDRFSAERPEGSISTLTIQRTEQRDSAMYRCASSPLTSGRAGELFFGEGSRLTVL.

The J gene is TRBJ2-7, the V gene TRBV20-1; 8 nucleotides align to TRBD2. Trimming took 0 bases from V and 0 from J; bases not matched to a gene: 7. Germline V lookup: CDR1 DFQATT, CDR2 SNEGSKA (reference sequence). There are 16 residues in the CDR3. CDR3 residues: CSARDVGGRSSYEQYF. The DNA for the CDR3 is TGCAGTGCTAGAGATGTAGGCGGGAGGAGCTCCTACGAGCAGTACTTC.

The V call is TRBV25-1, the J call TRBJ1-1; perhaps TRBD1 as D (5 bases). The length of the CDR3 is 11 residues. The germline gives CDR1 MGHDK, CDR2 SYGVNS. V was shortened by 3 bases and J by 10 bases, with 9 bases between the two germline ends. The CDR3 DNA reads TGTGCCAGCAGTGATTCAGGGAGAGCTTTCTTT. Its translation is CASSDSGRAFF. The complete variable domain, with remaining parts taken from reference TRBV25-1 and TRBJ1-1, reads EADIYQTPRYLVIGTGKKITLECSQTMGHDKMYWYQQDPGMELHLIHYSYGVNSTEKGDLSSESTVSRIRTEHFPLTLESARPSHTSQYLCASSDSGRAFFGQGTRLTVV.

The chain employs TRBV4-1 and TRBJ2-7; possibly TRBD1 for D (5 bases). V was clipped by 4 bases and J by 2 bases, with 21 bases between them. Germline lookup yields CDR1 MGHRA and CDR2 YSYEKL. The CDR3 loop spans 17 amino acids. CDR3 residues: CASSPRATQGSPYEQYF. The CDR3 coding sequence is TGCGCCAGCAGCCCCCGGGCGACCCAGGGATCCCCCTACGAGCAGTACTTC.

This clonotype appeared many times. The chain couples TRBV7-9 to TRBJ2-5; TRBD1 matches at 10 bases. V gave up 2 bases and J gave up 3 bases; unmatched junction bases: 3. There are 15 residues in the CDR3. The germline V gene has CDR1 SEHNR and CDR2 FQNEAQ (reference sequence). The CDR3 region has the DNA TGTGCCAGCAGCTTACCCGGGACAGGGGAAGAGACCCAGTACTTC. This sequence encodes CASSLPGTGEETQYF.

The chain employs TRBV20-1 and TRBJ2-2, with TRBD1 identical over 7 bases. Germline lookup yields CDR1 DFQATT and CDR2 SNEGSKA (reference sequence). V lost 6 bases and J lost 4; bases outside the gene matches: 14. The CDR3 covers 16 residues. CDR3 coding DNA: TGCAGTGCCAGCAGTGCGACAGGGCGAGGCACCGGGGAGCTGTTTTTT. It specifies CSASSATGRGTGELFF.

The rearrangement joins TRBV5-5 to TRBJ1-6; TRBD1 aligns across 9 bases. CDR3 length: 15 amino acids. The germline V gene has CDR1 SGHKS and CDR2 YYEKEE (reference sequence). V lost 3 bases and J lost 6; bases outside the gene matches: 4. This CDR3 reads CASSSGTGFNSPLHF. The CDR3 region has the DNA TGTGCCAGCAGCTCCGGGACAGGGTTTAATTCACCCCTCCACTTT.

Only a few counts were recorded for this clonotype. The genes are TRBV14 and TRBJ2-7; 9 bases agree with TRBD2. The CDR3 sequence is 20 residues long. Germline lookup yields CDR1 SGHDN and CDR2 FVKESK. V trimming: 1 base; J trimming: 2 bases; junction bases outside the gene matches: 18. The CDR3, as DNA: TGTGCCAGCAGCCAAGCCGGGCCCTCGGAGAGCGGGAGGTTACCCTACGAGCAGTACTTC. Translation: CASSQAGPSESGRLPYEQYF.

This clonotype occurred a few times. The V gene is TRBV27, the J gene TRBJ2-1, with TRBD1 matching over 9 bases. V lost 0 bases and J lost 9; bases outside the gene matches: 6. This CDR3 spans 15 amino acids. Germline lookup yields CDR1 MNHEY and CDR2 SMNVEV (reference sequence). The CDR3 region has the DNA TGTGCCAGCAGTTTATCGGTACAGGGGGCGGTTGAGCAGTTCTTC. Translation gives CASSLSVQGAVEQFF.

The gene calls are TRBV20-1 and TRBJ1-5, with a tentative D call TRBD1 (6 bases). V was pared by 5 bases and J by 7 bases, with 18 bases between. Germline CDR1 and CDR2: DFQATT and SNEGSKA (reference sequence). The CDR3 runs to 14 residues. Here the CDR3 DNA reads TGCAGTGCTGGCCCCGGGGGCGCGGGGCAGCCCCAGCATTTT. Its protein product is CSAGPGGAGQPQHF.

The rearrangement joins TRBV20-1 to TRBJ2-3; D uncertain. Trimming removed 6 bases from V and 4 bases from J, with 17 bases in between. This CDR3 is 14 amino acids long. The germline V gene has CDR1 DFQATT and CDR2 SNEGSKA (reference sequence). CDR3 sequence reads: CSAKTLLFPDTQYF. The CDR3 DNA reads as TGCAGTGCCAAGACTCTTCTCTTCCCAGATACGCAGTATTTT.